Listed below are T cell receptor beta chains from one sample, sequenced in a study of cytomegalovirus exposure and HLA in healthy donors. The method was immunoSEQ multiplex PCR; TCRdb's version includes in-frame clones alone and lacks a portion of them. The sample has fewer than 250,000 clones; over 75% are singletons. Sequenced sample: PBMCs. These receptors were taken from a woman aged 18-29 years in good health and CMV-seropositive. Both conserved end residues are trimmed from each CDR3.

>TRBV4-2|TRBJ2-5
ASSQEGTSGNRY
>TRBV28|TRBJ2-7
ASRGVAGSYEQY
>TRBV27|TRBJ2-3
ASQTDSLGTQY
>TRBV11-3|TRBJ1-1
ASSSNRPMNTEAF
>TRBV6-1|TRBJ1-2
ASSLSLGVNYGYT
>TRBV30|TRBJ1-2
AWAPGTANYGYT
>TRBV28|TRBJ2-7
ASNPRLAGESAYEQY
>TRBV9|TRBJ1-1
ASSVEGWGDEGNTEAF
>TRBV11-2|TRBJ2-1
ASSLSGRAHSYNEQF
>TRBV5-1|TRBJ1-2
ASSSPGQGYYGYT
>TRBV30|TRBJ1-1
AWDFGNTEAF
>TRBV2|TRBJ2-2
ASSTRELF
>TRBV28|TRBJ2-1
ASSSYDRHNEQF
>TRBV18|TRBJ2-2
ASSPDRADTGELF
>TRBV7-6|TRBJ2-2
ASSLTGTGELF
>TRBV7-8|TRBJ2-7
ASSSGLAGEQY
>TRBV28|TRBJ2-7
ASSFGTATYEQY
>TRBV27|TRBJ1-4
ASSPLTGTNEKLF
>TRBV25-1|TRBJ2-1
ASSGSATSSYNEQF
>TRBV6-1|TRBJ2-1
ASSERGGNFYNEQF
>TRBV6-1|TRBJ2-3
ASSDRSGSGADTQY
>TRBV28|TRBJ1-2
ASTLTEGRGYT
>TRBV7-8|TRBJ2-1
ASSLGLALYNEQF
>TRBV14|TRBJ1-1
ASSQGVFRGVTEAF
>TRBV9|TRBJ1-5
ASSIDRDQPQH
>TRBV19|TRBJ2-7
ASSSGQDYEQY
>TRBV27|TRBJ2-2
ASSLGFPSGELF
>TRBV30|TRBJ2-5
AWAGGGVEETQY
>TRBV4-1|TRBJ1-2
ASSPQQGTSDYGYT
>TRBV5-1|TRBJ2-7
ASSITGPYEQY
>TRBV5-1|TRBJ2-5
ASSSHGTGLLETQY
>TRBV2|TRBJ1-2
ASSGLMGVYGYT
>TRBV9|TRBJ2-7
ASSPTSGYSYEQY
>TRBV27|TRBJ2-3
ASSLFLSGRPWGPRTDTQY
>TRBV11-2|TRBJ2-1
ASSWGDEQF
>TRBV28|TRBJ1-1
ASSSTREVNTEAF
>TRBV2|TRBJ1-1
ASSEAGSTEAF
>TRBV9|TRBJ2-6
ASSVPGGSGANVLT
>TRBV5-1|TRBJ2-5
ASSLGVGGETQY
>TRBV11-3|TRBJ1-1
ASSGSHGVGNTEAF
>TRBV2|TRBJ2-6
ASSSQGAGANVLT
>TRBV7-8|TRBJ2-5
ASSIRAGVLAETQY
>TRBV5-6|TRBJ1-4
ASSLKPHRGREKLF
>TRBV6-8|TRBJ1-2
ASQHRTGGIVYGYT
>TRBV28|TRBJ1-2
ASSAPGQGIYGYT
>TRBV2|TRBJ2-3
ASSGATDTQY